This entry is about one T cell receptor beta chain. The data were obtained in a study of blood T cell repertoires in COVID-19. About the research overall: COVID-19 samples collected from the United States, Italy and Spain covered acute and convalescent phases. The cDNA or gDNA used as material had been derived from T cells, B-cell-depleted T cells, or PBMCs.

The CDR3 spans 13 residues. CDR1 MDHEN and CDR2 SYDVKM come from the germline V gene. V was clipped by 5 bases and J by 8 bases; unmatched bases: 6. Seattle participants joined during active infection and were tracked over time. Measured with immunoSEQ multiplex PCR; TCRdb has only the in-frame clones, and not every one. Among hundreds of thousands of clones listed, about nine tenths were seen once. Sequences were obtained from peripheral blood. The TCR was taken from a woman aged 25 to 39 with COVID-19, enrolled during active disease. V and J are TRBV28 and TRBJ1-2; 9 nucleotides match TRBD1. DNA for the CDR3: TGTGCCAGCAGTACAGGGGGCGTAACAGGCTACACCTTC. This translates into CASSTGGVTGYTF.